This T cell receptor (beta chain) was identified in a study of T cell responses to AZD1222 COVID-19 vaccine. This table comes from immunoSEQ multiplex PCR, and its TCRdb copy is limited to in-frame clones, with some not included. The table records about 150,000 clones, 90% to 95% of them present only once. This clonotype was sampled from an adult who received the AZD1222 COVID-19 vaccine. Here the sequenced sample was peripheral blood, taken 28 days after the second AZD1222 dose.

CDR3 residues: CASSQALAGGNNEQFF. The CDR3 coding sequence is TGTGCCAGCAGCCAAGCTCTAGCGGGGGGAAACAATGAGCAGTTCTTC. The V call is TRBV3-1 (or the pseudogene TRBV3-2), the J call TRBJ2-1, with 11 bases fitting TRBD2. Germline V gene lookup returns CDR1 LGHDT and CDR2 YNNKEL (reference sequence). There are 16 residues in the CDR3. Trimming cost V 1 base and J 5 bases; bases outside gene matches: 4.